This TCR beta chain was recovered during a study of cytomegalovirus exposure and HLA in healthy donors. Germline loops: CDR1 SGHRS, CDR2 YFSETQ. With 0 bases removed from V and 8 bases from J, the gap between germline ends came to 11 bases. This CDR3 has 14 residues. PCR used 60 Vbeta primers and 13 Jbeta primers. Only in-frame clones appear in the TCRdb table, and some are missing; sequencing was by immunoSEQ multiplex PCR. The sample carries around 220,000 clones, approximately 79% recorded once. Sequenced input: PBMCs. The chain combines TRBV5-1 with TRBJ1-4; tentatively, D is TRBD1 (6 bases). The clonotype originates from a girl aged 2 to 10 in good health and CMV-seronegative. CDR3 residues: CASSLEGVREKLFF. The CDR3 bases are TGCGCCAGCAGCTTGGAGGGGGTTAGGGAAAAACTGTTTTTT.